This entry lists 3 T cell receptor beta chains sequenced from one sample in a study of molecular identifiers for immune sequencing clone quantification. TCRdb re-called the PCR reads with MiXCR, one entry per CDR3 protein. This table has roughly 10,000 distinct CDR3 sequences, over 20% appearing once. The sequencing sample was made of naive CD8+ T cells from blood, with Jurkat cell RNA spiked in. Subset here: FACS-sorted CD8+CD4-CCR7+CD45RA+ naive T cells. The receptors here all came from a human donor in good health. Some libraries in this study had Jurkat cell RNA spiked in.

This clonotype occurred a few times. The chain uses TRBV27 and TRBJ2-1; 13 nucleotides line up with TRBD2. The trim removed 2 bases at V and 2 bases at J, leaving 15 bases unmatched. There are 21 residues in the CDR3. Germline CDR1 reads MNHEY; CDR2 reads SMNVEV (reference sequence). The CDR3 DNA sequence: TGTGCCAGCAGTTTACGCCGAACTAGCGGGAGGGCAGGTGGGACCTACAATGAGCAGTTCTTC. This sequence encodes CASSLRRTSGRAGGTYNEQFF.

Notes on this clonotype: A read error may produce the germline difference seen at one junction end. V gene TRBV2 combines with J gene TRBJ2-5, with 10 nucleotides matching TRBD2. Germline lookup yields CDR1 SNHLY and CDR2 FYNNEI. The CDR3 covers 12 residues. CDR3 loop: CASSKVEGLANF. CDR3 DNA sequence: TGTGCCAGCAGTAAAGTTGAGGGACTAGCGAACTTC.

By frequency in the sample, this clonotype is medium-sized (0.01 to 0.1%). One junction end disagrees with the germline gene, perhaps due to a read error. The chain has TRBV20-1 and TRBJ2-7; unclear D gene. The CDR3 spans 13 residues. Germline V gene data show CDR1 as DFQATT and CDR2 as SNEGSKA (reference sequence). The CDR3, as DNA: TGCAGTGCTAGAGTTATTAGCTCCCACGAGCAGTACTTC. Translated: CSARVISSHEQYF.